The 20 T cell receptor beta chains given below trace back to one sample, sequenced in a study of neoadjuvant anti-PD-1 for oral cavity cancer. Profiling relied on immunoSEQ multiplex PCR, and the TCRdb table lists in-frame clones only, not all of them. This sample has tens of thousands of clones, with 83% found just once. This specimen was PBMCs, taken before nivolumab (anti-PD-1) treatment. These receptors were taken from a person aged 35-80 years with oral cavity squamous cell carcinoma.

The V call is TRBV7-9, the J call TRBJ1-1; perhaps TRBD1 as D (5 bases). Trimming took off 4 bases at V and 3 bases at J, with 21 bases between the two ends. The germline V gene has CDR1 SEHNR and CDR2 FQNEAQ (reference sequence). This CDR3 contains 17 residues. CDR3 amino acids: CASSSFTGRQRDTEAFF. The CDR3 region has the DNA TGTGCCAGCAGCTCATTTACGGGCCGACAGCGGGACACTGAAGCTTTCTTT. Filled out from reference TRBV7-9 and TRBJ1-1, the complete variable domain reads DTGVSQNPRHKITKRGQNVTFRCDPISEHNRLYWYRQTLGQGPEFLTYFQNEAQLEKSRLLSDRFSAERPKGSFSTLEIQRTEQGDSAMYLCASSSFTGRQRDTEAFFGQGTRLTVV.

This rearrangement joins TRBV25-1 to TRBJ2-7; the match to TRBD1 covers 9 bases. This CDR3 is built from 15 residues. Trimming cost V 2 bases and J 5 bases; bases outside gene matches: 7. Germline values: CDR1 MGHDK, CDR2 SYGVNS. CDR3 DNA sequence: TGTGCCAGCAGTGAACAGGGGACAGGGCCCCACGAGCAGTACTTC. Translation: CASSEQGTGPHEQYF.

The genes are TRBV4-2 and TRBJ2-7; TRBD2 agrees at 11 bases. V dropped 3 bases and J dropped 2; count of bases not matched to a gene: 6. This CDR3 region has 16 residues. Germline CDR1 reads LGHNA; CDR2 reads YNFKEQ. CDR3 sequence (DNA): TGTGCCAGCAGCCACCCCGGGACTAGCGGTACCTACGAGCAGTACTTC. This translates into CASSHPGTSGTYEQYF.

The rearrangement uses TRBV13 and TRBJ2-7; TRBD1 or TRBD2 may be the D gene (5 bases each). Trimming stripped 7 bases from V and 3 bases from J, with 16 bases between. The CDR3 length is 14 residues. Germline CDR1 reads PRHDT; CDR2 reads FYEKMQ (reference sequence). CDR3 in amino acids: CASTRGAEDYEQYF. The CDR3 DNA sequence: TGTGCCAGCACCCGAGGGGCGGAGGACTACGAGCAGTACTTC.

The rearrangement joins TRBV5-3 to TRBJ1-4, with TRBD1 matching over 7 bases. TRBV5-3 is placed among ORFs of uncertain function. J was trimmed by 3 bases and V by 0 bases; bases with no gene match: 8. This CDR3 comprises 17 residues. The CDR3 DNA sequence: TGTGCCAGAAGCTTGGTGACAGGGAGGTTTGCTAATGAAAAACTGTTTTTT. Its protein product is CARSLVTGRFANEKLFF.

V and J are TRBV28 and TRBJ2-1; 8 bases fit TRBD2. This CDR3 is 15 amino acids long. J was trimmed by 4 bases and V by 7 bases; bases with no gene match: 9. Germline CDR1 reads MDHEN; CDR2 reads SYDVKM. CDR3 amino acids: CASTPGGEYYNEQFF. CDR3 DNA sequence: TGTGCCAGCACCCCGGGGGGGGAGTATTACAATGAGCAGTTCTTC.

In this sample, this clone turned up once. The V gene is TRBV6-1, the J gene TRBJ1-1; D unclear. The V gene's germline CDR1 is MNHNS and CDR2 SASEGT. The V end lost 11 bases, the J end lost 1 base, and 8 bases lay between the germline ends. This CDR3 comprises 11 residues. In nucleotides, the CDR3 is TGTGCCGTCTGGGAGAACACTGAAGCTTTCTTT. Encoded protein: CAVWENTEAFF.

The chain is built from TRBV7-8 and TRBJ2-2, with D unclear. CDR3 length equals 14 residues. The germline CDR1 and CDR2 sequences are SGHVS and FQNEAQ. Deletions cut 2 bases from V and 1 base from J, with 5 bases between. In DNA form, the CDR3 reads TGTGCCAGCAGCTTATCAAGGAACACCGGGGAGCTGTTTTTT. Translated: CASSLSRNTGELFF.

This chain connects TRBV2 to TRBJ1-2, with D perhaps matching TRBD1 (5 bases). Germline V gene lookup returns CDR1 SNHLY and CDR2 FYNNEI. The CDR3 is 15 residues long. Between the trimmed V and J ends, which lost 6 bases and 3 bases, there was a span of 17 bases. CDR3 DNA: TGTGCCAGCAGCGAGAAATGGGGCCGGCACTATGGCTACACCTTC. Amino acid sequence: CASSEKWGRHYGYTF.

The chain has TRBV10-3 and TRBJ2-5, with D uncertain. Between the trimmed V and J ends, which lost 5 bases and 1 base, there was a span of 2 bases. CDR3 length: 11 amino acids. CDR1 and CDR2 from the germline V gene are ENHRY and SYGVKD. CDR3 region: CAISSQETQYF. CDR3 DNA: TGTGCCATCAGTTCCCAAGAGACCCAGTACTTC.

As for this clone: At one end, the junction sequence differs from germline, possibly due to a read error. V is TRBV18 and J is TRBJ2-5; D uncertain. The CDR3 totals 11 residues. Germline CDR1 KGHSH, CDR2 LQKENI. The CDR3 DNA reads as TGTGCCAGCTCACCCTCAGAGGCCCAGTACTTC. Protein sequence: CASSPSEAQYF.

The gene calls are TRBV7-8 and TRBJ2-1; D uncertain. The CDR3 is made up of 13 amino acids. The germline gives CDR1 SGHVS, CDR2 FQNEAQ. Trimming stripped 6 bases from V and 10 bases from J, with 16 bases between. As DNA, the CDR3 is TGTGCCAGCAGTTCTCAACCCTGGGCCGAGCAGTTCTTC. The encoded protein is CASSSQPWAEQFF.

This clone was counted a single time. The chain combines TRBV5-1 with TRBJ1-4; D remains unclear. Trimming removed 1 base at V and 3 bases at J, with 7 bases between. In germline, CDR1 is SGHRS, CDR2 YFSETQ. The CDR3 covers 14 residues. The CDR3 is CASSLLYANEKLFF. CDR3 bases: TGCGCCAGCAGCTTGCTTTATGCTAATGAAAAACTGTTTTTT.

The chain couples TRBV5-1 to TRBJ2-7; D is tentatively TRBD1 or TRBD2 (5 bases each). V was shortened by 0 bases and J by 0 bases, with 7 bases between the two germline ends. The CDR3 has 14 residues. Per the germline V gene, CDR1 is SGHRS and CDR2 is YFSETQ. The CDR3 region is CASSLGGNSYEQYF. In DNA form, the CDR3 reads TGCGCCAGCAGCTTGGGGGGGAACTCCTACGAGCAGTACTTC.

This clone was observed a handful of times. This chain uses TRBV30 with TRBJ1-1, with TRBD1 identical over 8 bases. CDR1 and CDR2 from the germline V gene are GTSNPN and SVGIG (reference sequence). The CDR3 is made up of 19 amino acids. Trimming took 4 bases from V and 0 from J; bases not matched to a gene: 19. The CDR3 DNA reads as TGTGCCTGGATCGCCTCCGGGGGGCAGGGGGCATTTGTGAACACTGAAGCTTTCTTT. Translated: CAWIASGGQGAFVNTEAFF.

This clone was seen just once. CDR3 sequence: CASSRHISTDTQYF. CDR3 nucleotides: TGTGCCAGCAGCCGACACATTAGCACAGATACGCAGTATTTT. The rearrangement links TRBV28 to TRBJ2-3; the D is unclear. The germline V and J ends were trimmed by 6 bases and 0 bases, with 10 bases remaining between them. Germline V CDR1 and CDR2: MDHEN, SYDVKM. This CDR3 spans 14 amino acids.

This clone was detected once. The chain combines TRBV4-1 with TRBJ1-2; D unresolved. Germline V CDR1 and CDR2: MGHRA, YSYEKL. The CDR3 totals 15 residues. V was cut by 0 bases and J by 0 bases, with 8 bases left in between. The CDR3 reads CASSQDNRANYGYTF. The CDR3 DNA follows: TGCGCCAGCAGCCAAGATAACAGAGCTAACTATGGCTACACCTTC.

The chain is built from TRBV7-2 and TRBJ1-1; D perhaps matches TRBD1 (5 bases). CDR3 length equals 18 residues. Germline V gives CDR1 SGHTA, CDR2 FQGNSA. Trimming removed 4 bases at V and 2 bases at J, with 23 bases between. DNA for the CDR3: TGTGCCAGCAGCTCCCCCATAGCGGCAGGGCGGGGAAACACTGAAGCTTTCTTT. This codes for CASSSPIAAGRGNTEAFF.

This clone was counted a single time. J is TRBJ1-1 and V is TRBV5-4; D is uncertain. The CDR3 is 12 residues long. Germline V gene data show CDR1 as SGHNT and CDR2 as YYREEE (reference sequence). V dropped 2 bases and J dropped 0 bases, with 2 bases sitting between them. DNA for the CDR3: TGTGCCAGCAGCTTTGTGAACACTGAAGCTTTCTTT. As protein: CASSFVNTEAFF.

The gene calls are TRBV7-6 and TRBJ1-2, with 7 bases identical to TRBD1. V lost 1 base to trimming and J lost 4 bases; unmatched junction nucleotides: 6. Germline V gene lookup returns CDR1 SGHVS and CDR2 FNYEAQ. The CDR3 is 15 residues long. CDR3 sequence: CASSLGSSGGYGYTF. In nucleotides, the CDR3 is TGTGCCAGCAGCTTAGGGTCTTCAGGGGGCTATGGCTACACCTTC.